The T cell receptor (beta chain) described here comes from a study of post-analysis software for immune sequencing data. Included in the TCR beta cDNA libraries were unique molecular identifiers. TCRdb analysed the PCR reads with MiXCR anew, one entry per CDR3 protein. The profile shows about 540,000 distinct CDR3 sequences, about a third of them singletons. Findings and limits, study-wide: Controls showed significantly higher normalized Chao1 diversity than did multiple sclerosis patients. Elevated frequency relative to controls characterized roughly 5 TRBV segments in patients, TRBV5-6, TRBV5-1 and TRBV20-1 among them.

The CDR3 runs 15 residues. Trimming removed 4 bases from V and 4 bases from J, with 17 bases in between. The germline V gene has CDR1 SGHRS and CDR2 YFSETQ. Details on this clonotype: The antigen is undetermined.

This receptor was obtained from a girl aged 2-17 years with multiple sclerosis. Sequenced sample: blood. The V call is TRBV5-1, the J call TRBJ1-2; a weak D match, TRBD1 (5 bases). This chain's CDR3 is CASSGYQGPLYGYTF. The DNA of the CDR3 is TGCGCCAGCAGCGGCTATCAGGGACCTCTCTATGGCTACACCTTC.